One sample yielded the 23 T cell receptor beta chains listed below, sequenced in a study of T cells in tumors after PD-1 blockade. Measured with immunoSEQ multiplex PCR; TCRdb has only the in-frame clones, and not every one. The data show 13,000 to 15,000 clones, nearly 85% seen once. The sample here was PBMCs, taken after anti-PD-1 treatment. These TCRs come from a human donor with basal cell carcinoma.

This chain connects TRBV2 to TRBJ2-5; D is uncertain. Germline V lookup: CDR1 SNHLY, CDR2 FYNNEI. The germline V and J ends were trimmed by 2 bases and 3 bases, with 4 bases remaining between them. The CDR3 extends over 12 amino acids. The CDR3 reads CASSELEETQYF. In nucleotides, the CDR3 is TGTGCCAGCAGTGAACTAGAAGAGACCCAGTACTTC. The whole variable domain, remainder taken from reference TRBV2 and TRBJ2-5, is EPEVTQTPSHQVTQMGQEVILRCVPISNHLYFYWYRQILGQKVEFLVSFYNNEISEKSEIFDDQFSVERPDGSNFTLKIRSTKLEDSAMYFCASSELEETQYFGPGTRLLVL.

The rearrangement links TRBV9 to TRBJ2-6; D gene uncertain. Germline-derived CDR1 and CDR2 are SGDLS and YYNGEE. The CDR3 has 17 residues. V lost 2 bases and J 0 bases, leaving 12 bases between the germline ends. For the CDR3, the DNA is TGTGCCAGCAGCGTTGGAATCCCCCGCTCTGGGGCCAACGTCCTGACTTTC. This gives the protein CASSVGIPRSGANVLTF.

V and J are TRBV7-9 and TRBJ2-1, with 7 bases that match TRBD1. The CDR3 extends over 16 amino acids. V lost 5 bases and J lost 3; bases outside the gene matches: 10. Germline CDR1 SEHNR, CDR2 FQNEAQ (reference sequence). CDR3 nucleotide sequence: TGTGCCAGCAGCCCCCGCGTAGGGGGCGACTACAATGAGCAGTTCTTC. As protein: CASSPRVGGDYNEQFF.

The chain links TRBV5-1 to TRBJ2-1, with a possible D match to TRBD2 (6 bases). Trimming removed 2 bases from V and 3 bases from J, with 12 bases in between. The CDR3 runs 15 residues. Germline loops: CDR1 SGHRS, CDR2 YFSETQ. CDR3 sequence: CASSFGSGNYNEQFF. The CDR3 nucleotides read TGCGCCAGCAGCTTTGGTAGCGGAAACTACAATGAGCAGTTCTTC.

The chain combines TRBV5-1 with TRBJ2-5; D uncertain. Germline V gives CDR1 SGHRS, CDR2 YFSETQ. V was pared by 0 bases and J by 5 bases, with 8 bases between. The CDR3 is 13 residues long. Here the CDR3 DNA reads TGCGCCAGCAGCTTGGAGGTGGAGGAGACCCAGTACTTC. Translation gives CASSLEVEETQYF.

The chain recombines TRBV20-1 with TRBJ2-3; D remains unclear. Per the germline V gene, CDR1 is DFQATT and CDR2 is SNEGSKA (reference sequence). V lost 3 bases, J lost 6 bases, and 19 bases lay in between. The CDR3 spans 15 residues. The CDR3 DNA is TGCAGTGCTAGTGGTTTGGTGTCCCGTGGTGATACGCAGTATTTT. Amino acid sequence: CSASGLVSRGDTQYF.

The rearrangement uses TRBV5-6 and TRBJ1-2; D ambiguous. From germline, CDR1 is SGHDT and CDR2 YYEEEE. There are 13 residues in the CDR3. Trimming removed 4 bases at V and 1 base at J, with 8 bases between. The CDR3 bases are TGTGCCAGCAGCCCGGACGGTAACTATGGCTACACCTTC. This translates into CASSPDGNYGYTF.

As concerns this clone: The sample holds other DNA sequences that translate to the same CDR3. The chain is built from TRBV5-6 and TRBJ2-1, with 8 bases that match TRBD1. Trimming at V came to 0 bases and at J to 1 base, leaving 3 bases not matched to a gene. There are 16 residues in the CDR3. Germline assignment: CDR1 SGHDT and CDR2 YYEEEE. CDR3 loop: CASSLVGQGSYNEQFF. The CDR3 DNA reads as TGTGCCAGCAGCTTGGTTGGACAGGGTTCCTACAATGAGCAGTTCTTC.

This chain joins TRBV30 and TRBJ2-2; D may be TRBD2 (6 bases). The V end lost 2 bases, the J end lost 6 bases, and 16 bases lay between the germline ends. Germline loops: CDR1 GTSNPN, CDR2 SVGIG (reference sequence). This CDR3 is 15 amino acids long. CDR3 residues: CAWSPGLREPGELFF. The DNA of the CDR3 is TGTGCCTGGAGTCCAGGCCTTCGGGAGCCCGGGGAGCTGTTTTTT.

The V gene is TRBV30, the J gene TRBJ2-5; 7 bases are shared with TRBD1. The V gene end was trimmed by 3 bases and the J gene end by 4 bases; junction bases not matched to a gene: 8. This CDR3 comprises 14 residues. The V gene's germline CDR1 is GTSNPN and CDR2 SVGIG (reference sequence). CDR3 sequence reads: CAWRKRGRSETQYF. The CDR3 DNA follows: TGTGCCTGGAGGAAAAGGGGGCGATCAGAGACCCAGTACTTC. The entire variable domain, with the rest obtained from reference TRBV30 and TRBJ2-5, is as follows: SQTIHQWPATLVQPVGSPLSLECTVEGTSNPNLYWYRQAAGRGLQLLFYSVGIGQISSEVPQNLSASRPQDRQFILSSKKLLLSDSGFYLCAWRKRGRSETQYFGPGTRLLVL.

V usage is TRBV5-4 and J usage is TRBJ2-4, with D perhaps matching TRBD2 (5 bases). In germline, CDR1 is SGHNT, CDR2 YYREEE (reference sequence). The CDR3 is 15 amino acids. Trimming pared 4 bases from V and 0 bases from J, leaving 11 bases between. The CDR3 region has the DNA TGTGCCAGCAGCCCGGACTTTATAGCCAAAAACATTCAGTACTTC. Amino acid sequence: CASSPDFIAKNIQYF. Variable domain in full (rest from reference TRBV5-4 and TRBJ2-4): ETGVTQSPTHLIKTRGQQVTLRCSSQSGHNTVSWYQQALGQGPQFIFQYYREEENGRGNFPPRFSGLQFPNYSSELNVNALELDDSALYLCASSPDFIAKNIQYFGAGTRLSVL.

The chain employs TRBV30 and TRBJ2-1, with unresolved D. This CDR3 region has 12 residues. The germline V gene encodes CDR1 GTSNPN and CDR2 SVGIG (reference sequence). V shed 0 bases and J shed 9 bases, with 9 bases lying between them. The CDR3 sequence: CAWSVRWGEQFF. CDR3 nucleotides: TGTGCCTGGAGTGTACGGTGGGGTGAGCAGTTCTTC.

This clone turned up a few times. The DNA for the CDR3 is TGTGCCAGCTCTCTATCGACAGGGACGAACACCGGGGAGCTGTTTTTT. Protein product: CASSLSTGTNTGELFF. The chain joins TRBV18 to TRBJ2-2; 7 nucleotides agree with TRBD1. The CDR3 runs 16 residues. Looked up from germline, CDR1 is KGHSH and CDR2 is LQKENI. Losses at the gene ends were 6 bases for V and 0 bases for J; bases not matched to a gene: 7.

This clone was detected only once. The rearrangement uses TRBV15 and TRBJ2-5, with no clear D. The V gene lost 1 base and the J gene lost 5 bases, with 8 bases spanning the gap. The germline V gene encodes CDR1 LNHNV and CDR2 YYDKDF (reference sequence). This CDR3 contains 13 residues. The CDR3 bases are TGTGCCACCAGCAGAGCGGTTTCGGAGACCCAGTACTTC. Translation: CATSRAVSETQYF.

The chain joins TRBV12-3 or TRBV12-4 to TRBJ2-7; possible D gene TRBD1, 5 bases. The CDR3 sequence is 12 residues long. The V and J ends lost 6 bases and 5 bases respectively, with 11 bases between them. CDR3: CASSPTENEQYF. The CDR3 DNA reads TGTGCCAGCAGCCCGACAGAGAACGAGCAGTACTTC.

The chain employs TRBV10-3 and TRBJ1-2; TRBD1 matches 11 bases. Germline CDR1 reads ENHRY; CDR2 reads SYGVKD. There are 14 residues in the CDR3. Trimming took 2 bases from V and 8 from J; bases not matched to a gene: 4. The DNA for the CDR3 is TGTGCCATCAGTGAGGGACAGGGGGCGGCCGGCTACACCTTC. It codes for CAISEGQGAAGYTF.

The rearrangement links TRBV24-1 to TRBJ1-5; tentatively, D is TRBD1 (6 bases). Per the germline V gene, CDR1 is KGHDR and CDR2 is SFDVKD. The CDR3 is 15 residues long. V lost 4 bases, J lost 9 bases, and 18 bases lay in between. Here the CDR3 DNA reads TGTGCCACCAGTGACGACCGGACAGCCCCTGGGCCCCAGCATTTT. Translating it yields CATSDDRTAPGPQHF.

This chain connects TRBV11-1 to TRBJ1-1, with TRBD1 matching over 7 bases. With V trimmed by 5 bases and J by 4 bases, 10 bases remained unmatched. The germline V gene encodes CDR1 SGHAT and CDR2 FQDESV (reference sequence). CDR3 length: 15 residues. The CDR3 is CASSLQGGDGTEAFF. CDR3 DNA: TGTGCCAGCAGCCTTCAAGGGGGCGACGGCACTGAAGCTTTCTTT.

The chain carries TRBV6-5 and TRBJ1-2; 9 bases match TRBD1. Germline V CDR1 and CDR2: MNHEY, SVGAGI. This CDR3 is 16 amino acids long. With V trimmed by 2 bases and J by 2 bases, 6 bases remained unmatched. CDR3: CASSYDSGTGNYGYTF. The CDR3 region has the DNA TGTGCCAGCAGTTACGACTCCGGGACAGGGAACTATGGCTACACCTTC.

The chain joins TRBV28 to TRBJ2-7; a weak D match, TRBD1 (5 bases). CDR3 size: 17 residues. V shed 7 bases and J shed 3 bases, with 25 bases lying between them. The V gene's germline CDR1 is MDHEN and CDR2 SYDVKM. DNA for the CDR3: TGTGCCAGCAACCCCATGCCGGTCCGCGGACAAAGCTACGAGCAGTACTTC. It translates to CASNPMPVRGQSYEQYF.

As DNA, the CDR3 is TGTGCCACAGGGTACAAAGGGAGCACTGAAGCTTTCTTT. It yields the protein CATGYKGSTEAFF. J is TRBJ1-1 and V is TRBV28, with a weak D call TRBD1 (5 bases). Between the trimmed V and J ends, which lost 10 bases and 4 bases, there was a span of 16 bases. Germline CDR1 and CDR2: MDHEN and SYDVKM. There are 13 residues in the CDR3.

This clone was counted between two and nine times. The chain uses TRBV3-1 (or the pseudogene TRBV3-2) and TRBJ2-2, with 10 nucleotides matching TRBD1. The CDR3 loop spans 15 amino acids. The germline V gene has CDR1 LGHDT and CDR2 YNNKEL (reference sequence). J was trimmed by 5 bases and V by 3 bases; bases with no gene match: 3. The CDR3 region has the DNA TGTGCCAGCAGCCAGGGACAGGGGATAACCGGGGAGCTGTTTTTT. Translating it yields CASSQGQGITGELFF.

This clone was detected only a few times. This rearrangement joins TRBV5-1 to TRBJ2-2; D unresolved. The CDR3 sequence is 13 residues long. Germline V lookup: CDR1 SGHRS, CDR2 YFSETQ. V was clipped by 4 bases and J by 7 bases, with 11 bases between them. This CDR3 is CASSVEMGGELFF. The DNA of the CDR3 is TGCGCCAGCAGCGTCGAGATGGGCGGGGAGCTGTTTTTT.